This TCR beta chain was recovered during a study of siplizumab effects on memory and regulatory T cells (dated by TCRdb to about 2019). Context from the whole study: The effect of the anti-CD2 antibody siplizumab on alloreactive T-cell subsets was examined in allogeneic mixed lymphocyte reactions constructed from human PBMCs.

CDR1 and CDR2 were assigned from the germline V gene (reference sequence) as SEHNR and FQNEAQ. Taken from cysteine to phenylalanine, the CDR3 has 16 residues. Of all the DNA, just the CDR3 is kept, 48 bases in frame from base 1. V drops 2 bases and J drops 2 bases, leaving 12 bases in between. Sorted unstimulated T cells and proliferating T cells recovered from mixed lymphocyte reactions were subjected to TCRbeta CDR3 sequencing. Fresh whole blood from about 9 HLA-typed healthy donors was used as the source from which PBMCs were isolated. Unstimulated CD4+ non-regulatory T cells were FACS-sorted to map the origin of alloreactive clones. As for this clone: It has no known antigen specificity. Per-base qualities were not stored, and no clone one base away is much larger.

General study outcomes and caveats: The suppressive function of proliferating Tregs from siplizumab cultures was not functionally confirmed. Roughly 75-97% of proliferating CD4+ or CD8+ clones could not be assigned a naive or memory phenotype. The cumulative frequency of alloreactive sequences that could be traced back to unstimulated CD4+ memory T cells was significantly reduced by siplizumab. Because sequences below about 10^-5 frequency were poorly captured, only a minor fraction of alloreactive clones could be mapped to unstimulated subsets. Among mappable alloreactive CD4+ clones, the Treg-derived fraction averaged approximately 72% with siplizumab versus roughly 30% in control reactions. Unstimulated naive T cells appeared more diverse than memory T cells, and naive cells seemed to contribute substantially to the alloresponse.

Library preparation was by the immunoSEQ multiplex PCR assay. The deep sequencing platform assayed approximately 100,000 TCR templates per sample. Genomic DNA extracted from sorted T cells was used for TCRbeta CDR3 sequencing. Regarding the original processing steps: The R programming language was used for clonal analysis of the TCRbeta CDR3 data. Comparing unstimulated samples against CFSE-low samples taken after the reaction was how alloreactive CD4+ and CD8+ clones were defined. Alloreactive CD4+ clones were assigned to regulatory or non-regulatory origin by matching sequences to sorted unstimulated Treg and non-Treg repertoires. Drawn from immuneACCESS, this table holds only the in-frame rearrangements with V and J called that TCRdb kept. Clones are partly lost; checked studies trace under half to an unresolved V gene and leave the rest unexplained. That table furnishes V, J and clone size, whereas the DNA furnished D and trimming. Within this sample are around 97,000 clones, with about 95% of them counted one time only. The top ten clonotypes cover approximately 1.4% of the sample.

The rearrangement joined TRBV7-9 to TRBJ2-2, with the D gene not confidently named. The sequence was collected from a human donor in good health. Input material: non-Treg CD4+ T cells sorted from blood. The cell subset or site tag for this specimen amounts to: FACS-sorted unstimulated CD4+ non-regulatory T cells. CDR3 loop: CASSLFVSENTGELFF. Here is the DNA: TGTGCCAGCAGCTTATTTGTTTCCGAAAACACCGGGGAGCTGTTTTTT.